The 31 T cell receptor beta chains given below trace back to one sample, sequenced in a study of low-dose radiotherapy and immunotherapy resistance in tumors. Indicated time point: after trial treatment. Treatment defined: LDRT plus nivolumab, ipilimumab, low-dose cyclophosphamide and aspirin (RACIN trial). Alpha- and beta-chain coverage of first-strand cDNA came from TRAV- and TRBV-specific primers. The authors amplified TCRs for 20 to 25 PCR cycles with a constant-region primer and a V-primer adapter. Via MiXCR, TCRdb re-called the reads, giving one row per CDR3 protein. The sample yields tens of thousands of distinct CDR3 sequences, approximately 22% seen once. The input for sequencing was PBMCs, taken after low-dose radiotherapy plus immunotherapy. Source of these receptors: a female donor with ovarian cancer.

The DNA of the CDR3 is TGTGCCAGCAGCTCGACAGGGTCAGATACGCAGTATTTT. This translates into CASSSTGSDTQYF. V is TRBV5-6 and J is TRBJ2-3; 7 bases agree with TRBD1. Per the germline V gene, CDR1 is SGHDT and CDR2 is YYEEEE. The J segment lost 4 bases and the V segment lost 3 bases, leaving 2 bases of the junction unmatched. The CDR3 has 13 residues.

This clonotype was detected only a few times. A far larger clone differs by one base, so this is likely a read error. In this CDR3 the conserved last residue, phenylalanine or tryptophan, is missing, so a read error is likely. The chain joins TRBV6-1 to TRBJ2-7, with D uncertain. Germline V gives CDR1 MNHNS, CDR2 SASEGT. With 11 bases removed from V and 2 bases from J, the gap between germline ends came to 22 bases. This CDR3 spans 15 amino acids. CDR3 DNA: TGTGCCGACGCAGCCGGCAGGAGCTTCCCCTACGAGCAGTACCTC. This gives the protein CADAAGRSFPYEQYL.

This clonotype was found many times. V gene TRBV20-1 combines with J gene TRBJ2-5; 9 positions match TRBD2. With 1 base clipped from V and 9 bases from J, the junction kept 12 bases outside the gene matches. There are 15 residues in the CDR3. Germline lookup yields CDR1 DFQATT and CDR2 SNEGSKA (reference sequence). The CDR3: CSARGLSGGPMAQYF. In DNA form, the CDR3 reads TGCAGTGCTAGAGGTCTTAGCGGGGGTCCCATGGCCCAGTACTTC.

The rearrangement joins TRBV6-1 to TRBJ1-3; D gene ambiguous. CDR3 length: 15 amino acids. V was trimmed by 6 bases and J by 4 bases, leaving 16 bases between them. Germline V gives CDR1 MNHNS, CDR2 SASEGT. CDR3 nucleotides: TGTGCCAGCAGAGTCGGGAGGGCTTCAGGAAACACCATATATTTT. Protein: CASRVGRASGNTIYF.

This clonotype has ten or more counts. The chain uses TRBV25-1 and TRBJ1-1; perhaps TRBD1 as D (6 bases). From germline, CDR1 is MGHDK and CDR2 SYGVNS. The CDR3 is 14 amino acids. V gave up 4 bases and J gave up 1 base, with 10 bases separating them. CDR3 residues: CASSVHRENTEAFF. CDR3 nucleotides: TGTGCCAGCAGTGTTCACAGGGAGAACACTGAAGCTTTCTTT. The full variable domain, rest sourced from reference TRBV25-1 and TRBJ1-1, is EADIYQTPRYLVIGTGKKITLECSQTMGHDKMYWYQQDPGMELHLIHYSYGVNSTEKGDLSSESTVSRIRTEHFPLTLESARPSHTSQYLCASSVHRENTEAFFGQGTRLTVV.

Notes on this clonotype: Just one base apart from a much larger clone, this may be a read error. The rearrangement uses TRBV20-1 and TRBJ2-1; 11 bases are shared with TRBD2. Trimming cost V 7 bases and J 7 bases; bases outside gene matches: 6. The CDR3 length is 13 residues. Germline CDR1 DFQATT, CDR2 SNEGSKA (reference sequence). CDR3 residues: CSGPGLAGNEQFF. In nucleotides, the CDR3 is TGCAGTGGTCCCGGACTAGCGGGTAATGAGCAGTTCTTC.

This clonotype was recorded many times. V and J are TRBV19 and TRBJ1-2; D is unclear. The CDR3 contains 14 residues. Germline V CDR1 and CDR2: LNHDA, SQIVND (reference sequence). The V and J ends lost 3 bases and 3 bases respectively, with 11 bases between them. CDR3 nucleotide sequence: TGTGCCAGTAGTATGACACAAATAGACTATGGCTACACCTTC. This encodes CASSMTQIDYGYTF. Supplemented by reference TRBV19 and TRBJ1-2, the full variable domain reads DGGITQSPKYLFRKEGQNVTLSCEQNLNHDAMYWYRQDPGQGLRLIYYSQIVNDFQKGDIAEGYSVSREKKESFPLTVTSAQKNPTAFYLCASSMTQIDYGYTFGSGTRLTVV.

This clonotype was observed many times. The chain joins TRBV11-2 to TRBJ1-1, with D perhaps TRBD1 (5 bases). This CDR3 comprises 14 residues. The V end was cut by 5 bases, the J end by 4 bases, with 14 bases between. Germline CDR1 SGHAT, CDR2 FQNNGV. DNA for the CDR3: TGTGCCAGCAGCGTGTTCAGGGAGGGCACTGAAGCTTTCTTT. Its protein product is CASSVFREGTEAFF.

This clonotype was found many times. The CDR3 DNA reads as TGTGCCATTCGGACAGGGGGGCACAATGAGCAGTTCTTC. Protein product: CAIRTGGHNEQFF. V and J are TRBV19 and TRBJ2-1, with 10 bases matching TRBD1. Germline loops: CDR1 LNHDA, CDR2 SQIVND (reference sequence). CDR3 length: 13 residues. V dropped 10 bases and J dropped 5; count of bases not matched to a gene: 5.

This clonotype was counted many times. This chain links TRBV28 with TRBJ2-6; possibly TRBD1 or TRBD2 for D (5 bases each). The V gene's germline CDR1 is MDHEN and CDR2 SYDVKM. The length of the CDR3 is 16 residues. Trimming shortened V by 9 bases and J by 5 bases, and 20 bases separated the two germline ends. CDR3 protein: CASASPRDGRANVLTF. As DNA, the CDR3 is TGTGCCAGTGCTTCCCCGAGGGACGGTAGGGCCAACGTCCTGACTTTC.

There are many counts of this clonotype. The V gene is TRBV5-1, the J gene TRBJ2-1, with D perhaps matching TRBD2 (6 bases). The germline V and J ends were trimmed by 0 bases and 0 bases, with 13 bases remaining between them. Germline V lookup: CDR1 SGHRS, CDR2 YFSETQ. CDR3 length: 17 amino acids. Written as DNA, the CDR3 is TGCGCCAGCAGCTTGGTAGGAGGGGAGGTCTCCTACAATGAGCAGTTCTTC. This gives the protein CASSLVGGEVSYNEQFF.

This clonotype was seen at least ten times. The gene calls are TRBV2 and TRBJ2-3; 9 nucleotides match TRBD1. The junction had 6 bases not matched to a gene; V was cut back by 0 bases and J by 5 bases. The germline gives CDR1 SNHLY, CDR2 FYNNEI. This CDR3 is 16 amino acids long. The CDR3 coding sequence is TGTGCCAGCAGTGAAGCGCCGGGACAGGGAGGAGATACGCAGTATTTT. As protein: CASSEAPGQGGDTQYF.

This clonotype was picked up many times. V gene TRBV7-8 combines with J gene TRBJ2-3, with D unclear. Germline CDR1 SGHVS, CDR2 FQNEAQ. This CDR3 has 18 residues. Trimming stripped 2 bases from V and 1 base from J, with 19 bases between. The CDR3 is CASSLNGLSSSRTDTQYF. The CDR3 DNA reads as TGTGCCAGCAGCTTAAACGGGCTATCGAGCTCCCGCACAGATACGCAGTATTTT.

Turning to this clonotype: A much larger clone lies a single base off, so this may be a read error. The J gene is TRBJ2-1, the V gene TRBV20-1; tentatively, D is TRBD1 (6 bases). Per the germline V gene, CDR1 is DFQATT and CDR2 is SNEGSKA (reference sequence). CDR3 size: 14 residues. The V end was cut by 3 bases, the J end by 2 bases, with 11 bases between. The CDR3 here is CSARQKGAYNEQFF. For the CDR3, the DNA is TGCAGTGCTAGGCAAAAGGGGGCCTACAATGAGCAGTTCTTC.

Ten or more counts support this clonotype. The chain recombines TRBV20-1 with TRBJ1-3; tentative D call: TRBD1 (6 bases). This CDR3 is 13 amino acids long. The germline V and J ends were trimmed by 3 bases and 4 bases, with 10 bases remaining between them. CDR1 is DFQATT and CDR2 is SNEGSKA in the germline V gene (reference sequence). The CDR3 nucleotides are TGCAGTGCTAGTCCCGGGACAGGAAACACCATATATTTT. Its protein is CSASPGTGNTIYF.

This clonotype has a count of ten or more. V is TRBV29-1 and J is TRBJ2-5; 8 bases are a match to TRBD2. The CDR3 spans 14 residues. Germline V gives CDR1 SQVTM, CDR2 ANQGSEA. After removal of 7 bases from V and 4 bases from J, the junction contained 11 bases not matched to a gene. In DNA form, the CDR3 reads TGCAGCGCCTTCCTCCCTAGCGGGTCAGAGACCCAGTACTTC. Protein product: CSAFLPSGSETQYF. The whole variable domain, filled in from reference TRBV29-1 and TRBJ2-5, reads SAVISQKPSRDICQRGTSLTIQCQVDSQVTMMFWYRQQPGQSLTLIATANQGSEATYESGFVIDKFPISRPNLTFSTLTVSNMSPEDSSIYLCSAFLPSGSETQYFGPGTRLLVL.

This clonotype was detected many times. The V and J genes are TRBV4-3 and TRBJ1-2; D ambiguous. V lost 0 bases and J 2 bases, leaving 7 bases between the germline ends. In germline, CDR1 is LGHNA, CDR2 YSLEER. This CDR3 is built from 14 residues. CDR3 protein: CASSQDLGNYGYTF. The DNA for the CDR3 is TGCGCCAGCAGCCAAGATCTCGGGAACTATGGCTACACCTTC.

This clonotype has a count of ten or more. This rearrangement joins TRBV30 to TRBJ2-4; D possibly corresponds to TRBD2 (5 bases). The germline V gene has CDR1 GTSNPN and CDR2 SVGIG (reference sequence). This CDR3 spans 15 amino acids. V shed 3 bases and J shed 0 bases, with 12 bases lying between them. CDR3 in amino acids: CAWSHAGIAKNIQYF. In DNA form, the CDR3 reads TGTGCCTGGAGCCACGCGGGTATAGCCAAAAACATTCAGTACTTC. Variable domain in full (rest from reference TRBV30 and TRBJ2-4): SQTIHQWPATLVQPVGSPLSLECTVEGTSNPNLYWYRQAAGRGLQLLFYSVGIGQISSEVPQNLSASRPQDRQFILSSKKLLLSDSGFYLCAWSHAGIAKNIQYFGAGTRLSVL.

This clonotype was seen only a few times. The chain recombines TRBV28 with TRBJ1-2; a weak D match, TRBD1 (5 bases). Trimming cost V 3 bases and J 6 bases, with 17 bases left between them. CDR1 and CDR2 (germline): MDHEN, SYDVKM. CDR3 length: 15 residues. The CDR3 DNA follows: TGTGCCAGCAGTTTCGGGGCAGGGTGGCTGCATGGCTACACCTTC. Translating gives CASSFGAGWLHGYTF.

This clonotype has ten or more counts. The chain is built from TRBV4-2 and TRBJ2-1; 9 bases line up with TRBD1. CDR3 length equals 16 residues. Germline assignment: CDR1 LGHNA and CDR2 YNFKEQ. V shed 1 base and J 6 bases; nucleotides not matched to a gene: 7. CDR3 protein: CASSQALGGQGNEQFF. DNA for the CDR3: TGTGCCAGCAGCCAAGCCCTTGGGGGACAGGGCAATGAGCAGTTCTTC.

This clonotype was detected ten times or more. The rearrangement uses TRBV5-1 and TRBJ2-3, with D unresolved. Germline CDR1 and CDR2: SGHRS and YFSETQ. With 1 base removed from V and 1 base from J, the gap between germline ends came to 13 bases. This CDR3 contains 16 residues. This CDR3 reads CASSLSGLGGTDTQYF. The CDR3 nucleotides read TGCGCCAGCAGCTTGTCAGGCCTCGGTGGCACAGATACGCAGTATTTT.

There are many counts of this clonotype. V and J are TRBV9 and TRBJ1-1; 10 bases agree with TRBD1. The CDR3 has 15 amino acids. V shed 0 bases and J 5 bases; nucleotides not matched to a gene: 4. Germline lookup yields CDR1 SGDLS and CDR2 YYNGEE. In nucleotides, the CDR3 is TGTGCCAGCAGCGTAGGACAGGGGGCAAGAACTGAAGCTTTCTTT. Its protein is CASSVGQGARTEAFF.

There are many counts of this clonotype. The rearrangement joins TRBV28 to TRBJ2-7, with 9 bases aligning to TRBD2. Germline values: CDR1 MDHEN, CDR2 SYDVKM. J lost 1 base, V lost 1 base, and 5 bases had no gene match. The CDR3 totals 16 residues. CDR3 amino acids: CASSLFPSGISYEQYF. The CDR3 DNA reads TGTGCCAGCAGTTTATTTCCTAGCGGGATATCCTACGAGCAGTACTTC.

This clonotype was recorded at least ten times. The J gene is TRBJ2-1, the V gene TRBV4-2; either TRBD1 or TRBD2 may fit D (5 bases each). Germline V lookup: CDR1 LGHNA, CDR2 YNFKEQ. This CDR3 is 20 amino acids long. Trimming stripped 0 bases from V and 1 base from J, with 22 bases between. The DNA for the CDR3 is TGTGCCAGCAGCCAAGATCTCTTGGGTCGAGGGGTTTTTTCCTACAATGAGCAGTTCTTC. Its protein product is CASSQDLLGRGVFSYNEQFF.

This clonotype was found many times. This rearrangement joins TRBV6-5 to TRBJ1-4, with D tentatively TRBD1 (5 bases). The length of the CDR3 is 13 residues. With 6 bases removed from V and 7 bases from J, the gap between germline ends came to 12 bases. Germline V gene data show CDR1 as MNHEY and CDR2 as SVGAGI. The CDR3 loop reads CASRPGGSEKLFF. The CDR3 DNA sequence: TGTGCCAGCAGGCCGGGGGGGAGTGAAAAACTGTTTTTT.

The genes are TRBV2 and TRBJ1-6; possibly TRBD1 for D (6 bases). The CDR3 extends over 15 amino acids. The V and J ends lost 2 bases and 9 bases respectively, with 14 bases between them. CDR1 is SNHLY and CDR2 is FYNNEI in the germline V gene. In nucleotides, the CDR3 is TGTGCCAGCAGTGAATTGGGACAAGGAGCTTCACCCCTCCACTTT. It yields the protein CASSELGQGASPLHF.

This clonotype was seen repeatedly, ten times or more. The junction shows a germline mismatch at one end, possibly a read error. The chain employs TRBV7-7 and TRBJ2-1; a weak D match, TRBD2 (6 bases). CDR3 length equals 15 residues. The V gene's germline CDR1 is SSHAT and CDR2 FNYEAQ (reference sequence). The DNA for the CDR3 is TGTGCTAGCAGCCCCGGGACTTCATACTACAATGAGCAGTTCTTC. Translating gives CASSPGTSYYNEQFF. The full variable domain, in which reference TRBV7-7 and TRBJ2-1 provide the parts outside the CDR3, is GAGVSQSPRYKVTKRGQDVTLRCDPISSHATLYWYQQALGQGPEFLTYFNYEAQPDKSGLPSDRFSAERPEGSISTLTIQRTEQRDSAMYRCASSPGTSYYNEQFFGPGTRLTVL.

There are many counts of this clonotype. This sequence joins TRBV6-1 and TRBJ2-1; 14 bases agree with TRBD2. Germline-derived CDR1 and CDR2 are MNHNS and SASEGT. The CDR3 has 19 residues. Losses at the gene ends were 6 bases for V and 2 bases for J; bases not matched to a gene: 12. CDR3 protein: CASSDSGTSGGRAYNEQFF. CDR3 sequence (DNA): TGTGCCAGCAGCGACTCCGGGACTAGCGGGGGCCGCGCCTACAATGAGCAGTTCTTC.

This clonotype was counted at least ten times. CDR3 in DNA: TGTGCCATCAGTGTAGACAGGGGGAACACTGAAGCTTTCTTT. Protein product: CAISVDRGNTEAFF. This sequence joins TRBV10-3 and TRBJ1-1, with 8 bases that match TRBD1. There are 14 residues in the CDR3. Germline V gene data show CDR1 as ENHRY and CDR2 as SYGVKD. Unmatched junction bases numbered 2, after V lost 4 bases and J lost 1 base.

This clonotype was found many times. This chain uses TRBV4-1 with TRBJ2-1, with D perhaps TRBD2 (6 bases). The CDR3 contains 16 residues. Looked up from germline, CDR1 is MGHRA and CDR2 is YSYEKL. V was clipped by 5 bases and J by 0 bases, with 14 bases between them. The CDR3 DNA reads as TGCGCCAGCAGCAAAGTTCTAGCGCGCTCCTACAATGAGCAGTTCTTC. It codes for CASSKVLARSYNEQFF.

This clonotype came up many times. V usage is TRBV5-6 and J usage is TRBJ1-2, with D uncertain. Germline values: CDR1 SGHDT, CDR2 YYEEEE. The CDR3 runs 12 residues. V shed 4 bases and J shed 5 bases, with 9 bases lying between them. CDR3 loop: CASSDEGYGYTF. CDR3 DNA sequence: TGTGCCAGCAGCGACGAGGGTTATGGCTACACCTTC.